This record looks at one T cell receptor beta chain sequence and its context. Its antigen remains unidentified. The input lacks base qualities; no much larger clone sits a single base away. This record belongs to a study of tumor-infiltrating lymphocytes in oesophageal squamous cell carcinoma (dated by TCRdb to 2015 to 2016). Receptor libraries were prepared by PCR. For sequencing, an Illumina HiSeq 2000 was employed. The public reads were run again by TCRdb, first through fastp at Q25 and then through MiXCR, and only productive beta chains were kept. Rows are combined by CDR3 protein, so each entry shows the most common genes and DNA. This sample holds some 15,000 distinct CDR3 sequences; around 50% were observed only once. Approximately 29% of the sample is taken by the ten largest. Trimming takes 0 bases off V and 6 bases off J; junction bases not matched to a gene: 7. From a lookup of the germline V gene (reference sequence), CDR1 and CDR2 are MNHNY and SVGAGI. From cysteine to phenylalanine, the CDR3 is 18 amino acids long. Solely the CDR3 DNA is kept, with 54 bases framed from the first base.

This sequence was found in a female donor with esophageal squamous cell carcinoma. Sequenced: esophageal tumor tissue. The chain was built from TRBV6-6 and TRBJ2-3; TRBD2 matches 15 bases in the middle. The encoded CDR3 is CASSYSIPGLAGGDTQYF. The nucleotide sequence reads TGTGCCAGCAGTTACTCCATACCGGGACTAGCGGGAGGTGATACGCAGTATTTT.